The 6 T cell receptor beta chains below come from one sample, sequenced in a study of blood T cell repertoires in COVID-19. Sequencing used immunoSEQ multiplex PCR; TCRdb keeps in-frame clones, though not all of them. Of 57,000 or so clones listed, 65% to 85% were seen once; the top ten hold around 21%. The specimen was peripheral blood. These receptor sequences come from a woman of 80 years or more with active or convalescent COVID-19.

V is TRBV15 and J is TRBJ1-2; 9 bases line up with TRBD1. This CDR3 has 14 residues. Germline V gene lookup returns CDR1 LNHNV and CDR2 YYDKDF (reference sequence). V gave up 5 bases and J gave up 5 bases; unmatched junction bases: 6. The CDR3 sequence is CATSLGQGRYGYTF. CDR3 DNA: TGTGCCACCAGCCTGGGACAGGGACGATATGGCTACACCTTC.

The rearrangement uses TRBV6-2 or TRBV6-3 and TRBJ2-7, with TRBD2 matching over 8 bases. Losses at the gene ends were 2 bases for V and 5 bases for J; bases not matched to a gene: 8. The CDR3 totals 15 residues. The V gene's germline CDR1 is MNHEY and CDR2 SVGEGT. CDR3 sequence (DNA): TGTGCCAGCAGTTACCCCGGCGGGGGGAGCCACGAGCAGTACTTC. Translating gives CASSYPGGGSHEQYF.

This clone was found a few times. The CDR3 nucleotides are TGTGCCAGCAGCCCAGCGGGCGGAGTTGGCTACACCTTC. Protein sequence: CASSPAGGVGYTF. The chain couples TRBV7-2 to TRBJ1-2; D not resolved. The CDR3 runs 13 residues. V dropped 5 bases and J dropped 7 bases, with 14 bases sitting between them. Germline lookup yields CDR1 SGHTA and CDR2 FQGNSA. The variable domain in full, with the rest retrieved from reference TRBV7-2 and TRBJ1-2, is GAGVSQSPSNKVTEKGKDVELRCDPISGHTALYWYRQSLGQGLEFLIYFQGNSAPDKSGLPSDRFSAERTGGSVSTLTIQRTQQEDSAVYLCASSPAGGVGYTFGSGTRLTVV.

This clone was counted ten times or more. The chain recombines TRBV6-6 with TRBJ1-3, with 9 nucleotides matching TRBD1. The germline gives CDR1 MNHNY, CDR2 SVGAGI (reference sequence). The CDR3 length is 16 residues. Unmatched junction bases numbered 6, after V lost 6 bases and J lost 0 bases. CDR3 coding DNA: TGTGCCAGCAGCTGGACAGGGGAGGGCTCTGGAAACACCATATATTTT. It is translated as CASSWTGEGSGNTIYF.

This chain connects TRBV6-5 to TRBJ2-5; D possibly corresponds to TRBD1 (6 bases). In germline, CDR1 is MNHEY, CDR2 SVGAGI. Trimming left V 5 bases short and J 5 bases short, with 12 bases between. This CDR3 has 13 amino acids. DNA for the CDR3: TGTGCCAGCAGTCTTGACCAGGGGGAGACCCAGTACTTC. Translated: CASSLDQGETQYF.

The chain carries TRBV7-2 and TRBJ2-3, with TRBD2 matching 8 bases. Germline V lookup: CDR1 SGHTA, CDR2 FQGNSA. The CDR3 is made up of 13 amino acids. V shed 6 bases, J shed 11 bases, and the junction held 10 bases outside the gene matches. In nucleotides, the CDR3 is TGTGCCAGCAGTCAACGGGGGGGTTTGGGGCAGTATTTT. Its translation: CASSQRGGLGQYF.